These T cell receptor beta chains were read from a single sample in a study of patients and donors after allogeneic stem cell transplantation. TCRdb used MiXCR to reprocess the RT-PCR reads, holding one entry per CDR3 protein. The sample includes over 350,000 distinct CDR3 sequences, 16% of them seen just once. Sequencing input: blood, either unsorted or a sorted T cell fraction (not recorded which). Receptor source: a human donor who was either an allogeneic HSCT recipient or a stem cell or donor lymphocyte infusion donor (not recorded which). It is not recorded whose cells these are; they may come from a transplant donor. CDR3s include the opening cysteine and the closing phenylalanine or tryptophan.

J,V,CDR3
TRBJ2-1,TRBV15,CATSRDRRGQNEQFF
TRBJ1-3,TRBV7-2,CASKQGHSGNTIYF
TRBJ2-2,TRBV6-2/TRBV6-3,CASSYSGGAARGELFF
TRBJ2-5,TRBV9,CASSPTELAAGETQYF
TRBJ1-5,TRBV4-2,CASSPSTAGGQPQHF
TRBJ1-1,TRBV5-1,CASSGSGTVSGEAFF
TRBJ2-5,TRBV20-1,CSAMRGELQETQYF
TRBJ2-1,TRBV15,CATSRAYELPPGNEQFF
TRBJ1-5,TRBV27,CASSIGTGWNQPQHF
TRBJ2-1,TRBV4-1,CASSFLALSYNEQFF
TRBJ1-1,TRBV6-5,CASSFTGLMNTEAFF
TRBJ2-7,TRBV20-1,CSAPGTEYEQYF
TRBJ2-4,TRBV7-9,CASSLYPSGNIQYF
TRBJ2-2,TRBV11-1,CASSPLGGNTGELFF
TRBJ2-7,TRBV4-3,CASSQHLQPGQGRHEQYF
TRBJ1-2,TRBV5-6,CASSLAGSGGSSYTF
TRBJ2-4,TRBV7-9,CASSLGIRPDIQYF
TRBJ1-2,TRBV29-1,CSVQSRDRAGGYGYTF
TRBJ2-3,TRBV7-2,CASSLAGASTDTQYF
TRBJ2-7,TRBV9,CASSDRWGTPPYEQYF
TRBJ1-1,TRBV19,CASISLGGTDTEAFF
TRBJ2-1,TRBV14,CASSQQSYNEQFF
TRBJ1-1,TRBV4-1,CASSKSSGLMNTEAFF
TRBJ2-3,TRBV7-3,CASSPIAGVSTDTQYF
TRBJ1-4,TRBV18,CASSRDRLPEKLFF
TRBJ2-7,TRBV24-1,CATSDSGTGAPGDEQYF
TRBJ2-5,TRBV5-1,CASSASGQSGETQYF
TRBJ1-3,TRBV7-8,CASSLAGRPGRNTIYF
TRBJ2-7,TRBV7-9,CASSFEPGLVYEQYF
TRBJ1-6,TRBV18,CASSPMKGLVSPLHF
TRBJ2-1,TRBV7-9,CASSPTSLWGNNEQFF
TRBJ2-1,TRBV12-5,CASGLFSGKKSNEQFF
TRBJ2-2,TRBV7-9,CASSLRGQFVGELFF
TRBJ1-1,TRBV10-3,CAISESRGAGSRF
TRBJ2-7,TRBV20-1,CSAPGTSSVYEQYF
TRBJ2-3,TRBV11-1,CASRSVGERTDTQYF
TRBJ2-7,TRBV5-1,CASSLWRLAGTAQAYEQYF
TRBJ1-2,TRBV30,CAWSVVGRRASYTF
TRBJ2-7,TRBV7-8,CASSLGDSNPYEQYF
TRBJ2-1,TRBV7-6,CASSPGQGYNEQFF
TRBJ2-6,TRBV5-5,CASSDTLGAGANVLTF
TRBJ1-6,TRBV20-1,CSARDPGGPSSYNSPLHF
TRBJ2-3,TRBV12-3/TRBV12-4,CASSLAKRGGTQYF
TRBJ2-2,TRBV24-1,CATSDPGVGELFF
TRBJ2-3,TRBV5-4,CASSFQGSIADTQYF
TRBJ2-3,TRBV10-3,CAIRDTGGTDTQYF
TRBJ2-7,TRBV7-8,CASSLTDSSYEQYF
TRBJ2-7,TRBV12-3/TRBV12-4,CASSSRTVTYEQYF
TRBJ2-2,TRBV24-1,CATSAPGLAGELFF
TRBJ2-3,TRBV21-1,CASSKEDADTQYF
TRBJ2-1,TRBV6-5,CASSYSAGSSYNEQFF
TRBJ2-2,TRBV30,CACPGDRNTGELFF
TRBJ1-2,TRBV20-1,CSAKDGYGYTF
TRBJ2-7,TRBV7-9,CASSFGTYEQYF
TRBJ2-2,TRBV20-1,CSATTEYRNTGELFF
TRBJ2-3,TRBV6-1,CASSLQGGSDTQYF